A selection of T cell receptor beta chains follows, all from one sample in a study of blood T cells in healthy people across ages. TCRdb redid the calling of the 5' RACE reads with MiXCR, one entry per CDR3 protein. This sample has fewer than 1.5 million distinct CDR3 sequences, with about 40% found just once. Sequencing was carried out using blood. The receptors were gathered from a woman aged 18-29 years in good health. Each CDR3 is given with its conserved first and last residue. D genes are given only for firm matches. Not all rows give a size; the values are once, few, many and, for expanded clones, a class.

size | J | D | V | CDR3 | DNA
once | TRBJ2-3 | . | TRBV6-5 | CAGSSPGGPTDTQYF | TGTGCCGGCAGTTCCCCAGGAGGACCCACAGATACGCAGTATTTT
few | TRBJ2-1 | . | TRBV4-2 | CASSQDMIGGRYNEQFF | TGTGCCAGCAGCCAAGATATGATAGGGGGACGTTACAATGAGCAGTTCTTC
few | TRBJ1-2 | . | TRBV6-5 | CASSRSRTYGYTF | TGTGCCAGCAGTCGCTCTCGGACCTATGGCTACACCTTC
few | TRBJ1-4 | . | TRBV5-1 | CASSLVNSRVNEKLFF | TGCGCCAGCAGCTTGGTAAATTCTCGAGTTAATGAAAAACTGTTTTTT
many | TRBJ2-1 | TRBD2 | TRBV13 | CASSHAGGPDLEQFF | TGTGCCAGCAGTCACGCGGGGGGGCCCGACCTCGAGCAGTTCTTC
. | TRBJ2-7 | . | TRBV29-1 | CSAVDSHPYEQYF | TGCAGCGCCGTCGACAGCCATCCCTACGAGCAGTACTTC
. | TRBJ2-1 | TRBD2 | TRBV7-2 | CASSVEAGLPWDEQFF | TGTGCCAGCAGCGTCGAAGCGGGACTGCCCTGGGATGAGCAGTTCTTC
. | TRBJ2-1 | TRBD2 | TRBV12-3/TRBV12-4 | CASSLTPGLAESYNEQFF | TGTGCCAGCAGTTTAACCCCGGGGCTAGCGGAATCCTACAATGAGCAGTTCTTC
few | TRBJ2-3 | . | TRBV14 | CASSLNPGRARYF | TGTGCCAGCAGCCTTAACCCGGGACGAGCAAGGTATTTT
few | TRBJ2-3 | . | TRBV7-2 | CASSRKAYTDTQYF | TGTGCCAGCAGCCGAAAAGCGTACACAGATACGCAGTATTTT
few | TRBJ2-1 | TRBD2 | TRBV2 | CASSRQNSGSYNEQFF | TGTGCCAGCAGTCGACAAAATAGCGGGTCATACAATGAGCAGTTCTTC
. | TRBJ2-3 | TRBD2 | TRBV4-2 | CASNQGAGGPDTQYF | TGTGCCAGCAACCAAGGAGCGGGAGGGCCAGATACGCAGTATTTT
. | TRBJ2-5 | TRBD2 | TRBV7-6 | CASSPLAGGPVETQYF | TGTGCCAGCAGCCCCCTAGCGGGAGGGCCTGTGGAGACCCAGTACTTC
few | TRBJ2-7 | . | TRBV25-1 | CASSEFGQSGREQYF | TGTGCCAGCAGTGAATTCGGACAGAGTGGTAGGGAGCAGTACTTC
. | TRBJ1-5 | TRBD1 | TRBV29-1 | CSAGTVNQPQHF | TGCAGCGCCGGGACAGTCAATCAGCCCCAGCATTTT
. | TRBJ2-7 | . | TRBV7-2 | CASSPLDASSYEQYF | TGTGCCAGCAGCCCCCTGGACGCGAGCTCCTACGAGCAGTACTTC
. | TRBJ2-1 | TRBD2 | TRBV10-1 | CASSGGLGSYNERFF | TGCGCCAGCAGTGGGGGACTAGGCAGCTACAATGAGCGGTTCTTC
few | TRBJ2-7 | . | TRBV20-1 | CSARVSEQYF | TGCAGTGCTAGAGTTTCCGAGCAGTACTTC
. | TRBJ2-5 | . | TRBV4-2 | CASSQERGPRQETQYF | TGTGCCAGCAGCCAAGAGAGGGGACCTAGACAAGAGACCCAGTACTTC
few | TRBJ1-2 | TRBD1 | TRBV11-2 | CASSPLAGTVYGYTF | TGTGCCAGCAGCCCCCTCGCCGGGACAGTCTATGGCTACACCTTC
. | TRBJ2-3 | TRBD2 | TRBV9 | CASSVTSGGTTRTDTQYF | TGTGCCAGCAGCGTAACTAGCGGGGGGACCACCCGCACAGATACGCAGTATTTT
. | TRBJ2-7 | . | TRBV10-3 | CAISEVASSYEQYF | TGTGCCATCAGTGAGGTGGCGAGCTCCTACGAGCAGTACTTC
few | TRBJ2-7 | . | TRBV7-2 | CASSLNSVGGYYEQYF | TGTGCCAGCAGCTTAAATTCGGTTGGCGGGTACTACGAGCAGTACTTC
few | TRBJ1-1 | . | TRBV6-5 | CASTGRGYTEAFF | TGTGCCAGTACGGGGAGGGGGTACACTGAAGCTTTCTTT
once | TRBJ2-1 | TRBD1 | TRBV20-1 | CSGDRGTYNEQFF | TGCAGTGGAGACAGGGGTACCTACAATGAGCAGTTCTTC
. | TRBJ2-5 | . | TRBV18 | CASSSDNPGTQYF | TGTGCCAGCTCATCGGACAACCCTGGGACCCAGTACTTC
. | TRBJ2-3 | TRBD2 | TRBV9 | CASSVAPTQRGSTDTQYF | TGTGCCAGCAGCGTAGCCCCCACCCAGCGGGGCAGCACAGATACGCAGTATTTT
. | TRBJ2-1 | . | TRBV12-3/TRBV12-4 | CASSLDFADEQFF | TGTGCCAGCAGTTTAGACTTTGCGGATGAGCAGTTCTTC